This T cell receptor beta chain was observed in a study of shared clonotypes between healthy human individuals. Points from the study as a whole: The low donor count limited represented genetic and exposure-history diversity. Between several donors, naive CD4 clonotypes were shared at a level of approximately 5%. Memory subsets generally showed lower estimated richness than naive subsets.

The sample holds many counts of this clone. What it binds is not known. Looked up from germline, CDR1 is SGDLS and CDR2 is YYNGEE. Trimming removed 3 bases at V and 6 bases at J, with 17 bases between. This CDR3 is built from 15 residues. TCRdb's copy holds only in-frame clones and misses some; the assay was immunoSEQ multiplex PCR. The top ten clones hold 1.5% to 2% of a sample with 740,000 or so clones, about 80% of them seen once. The rearrangement links TRBV9 to TRBJ2-3; weak D call: TRBD2 (5 bases). Sequences were obtained from memory CD4+ T cells sorted from blood. Noted subset: CD45RA-negative fraction. The TCR comes from a woman aged 25 to 39 in good health. The CDR3: CASSANWLALDTQYF. In DNA form, the CDR3 reads TGTGCCAGCAGCGCGAATTGGCTAGCTCTTGATACGCAGTATTTT. The full variable domain, in which reference TRBV9 and TRBJ2-3 provide the parts outside the CDR3, is DSGVTQTPKHLITATGQRVTLRCSPRSGDLSVYWYQQSLDQGLQFLIQYYNGEERAKGNILERFSAQQFPDLHSELNLSSLELGDSALYFCASSANWLALDTQYFGPGTRLTVL.